This TCR beta chain was identified during a study of Graves' ophthalmopathy and Graves' hyperthyroidism. Ophthalmopathy donors were characterized by moderate-to-severe activity, CAS of at least 3, NOSPECS of at least 4, and duration under 3 months. Study-level points and caveats: This model predicted ophthalmopathy progression (sensitivity 70% to 71%, specificity 72.22%). Ophthalmopathy could be told apart from stable hyperthyroidism by a 13-signature model (about 88% sensitivity, around 79% specificity). Among expanded thyroid clonotypes above 0.001 frequency, most also occurred in blood.

For repertoire sequencing, the TCR beta CDR3 regions were amplified from RNA transcripts. HTBI primers served in a first-round RT-PCR, which a second-round multiplex PCR followed. TCRdb re-derived calls from the multiplex PCR reads in MiXCR, one entry per CDR3 protein. The sample shows about 660,000 distinct CDR3 sequences, just over 40% of them seen only once. This clonotype was observed a few times. Its antigen remains unknown. The V gene's germline CDR1 is KGHSH and CDR2 LQKENI. V was clipped by 4 bases and J by 4 bases, with 4 bases between them. The CDR3 runs to 11 residues. This receptor was obtained from an adult man with Graves' ophthalmopathy. The specimen was peripheral blood. The chain is built from TRBV18 and TRBJ2-5; D unresolved. The CDR3 bases are TGTGCCAGCTCACGAATAGAGACCCAGTACTTC. This encodes CASSRIETQYF.